A single sample is the source of the 21 T cell receptor beta chains below, sequenced in a study of blood T cell repertoires in COVID-19. The repertoire was sequenced with immunoSEQ multiplex PCR; TCRdb's copy has only in-frame clones and lacks some. Of more than 250,000 clones in the sample, approximately 90% were seen once. Material for sequencing was PBMCs or T cells enriched from blood (not recorded which). The receptors come from a woman in her forties with acute COVID-19.

The V gene is TRBV5-1, the J gene TRBJ2-1; 13 bases are a match to TRBD2. The germline CDR1 and CDR2 sequences are SGHRS and YFSETQ. The trim removed 4 bases at V and 8 bases at J, leaving 6 bases unmatched. The CDR3 is 15 amino acids. CDR3 bases: TGCGCCAGCAGCCCGGGACTAGCGGGACCCGATGAGCAGTTCTTC. Translating it yields CASSPGLAGPDEQFF.

Notes on this clone: This same CDR3 is encoded by further DNA sequences in the sample. This chain links TRBV3-1 (or the pseudogene TRBV3-2) with TRBJ1-1; 7 bases fit TRBD1. Germline V gene lookup returns CDR1 LGHDT and CDR2 YNNKEL (reference sequence). V gave up 4 bases and J gave up 3 bases; unmatched junction bases: 2. The CDR3 covers 13 residues. CDR3 loop: CASSRQGDTEAFF. CDR3 nucleotide sequence: TGTGCCAGCAGCCGACAGGGTGACACTGAAGCTTTCTTT.

The CDR3 bases are TGCGCCAGCAGTTCAGCGGGAGAAGGCCCAAATACGCAGTATTTT. It is translated as CASSSAGEGPNTQYF. The V call is TRBV10-1, the J call TRBJ2-3, with 8 bases identical to TRBD2. This CDR3 has 15 amino acids. CDR1 and CDR2 (germline): WNHNN, SYGVQD (reference sequence). The junction had 11 bases not matched to a gene; V was cut back by 5 bases and J by 7 bases.

This chain links TRBV27 with TRBJ1-5; D is unresolved. CDR3 size: 13 residues. The V gene lost 1 base and the J gene lost 7 bases, with 8 bases spanning the gap. Per the germline V gene, CDR1 is MNHEY and CDR2 is SMNVEV (reference sequence). The CDR3 DNA reads as TGTGCCAGCAGTTTATGGGGAGGCCAGCCCCAGCATTTT. This encodes CASSLWGGQPQHF.

The chain links TRBV19 to TRBJ2-3; TRBD2 matches 10 bases. Germline trimming cut 5 bases from V and 2 bases from J; bases unmatched to any gene: 13. The CDR3 runs 18 residues. Germline-derived CDR1 and CDR2 are LNHDA and SQIVND (reference sequence). CDR3 DNA: TGTGCCAGTAGTCTCACTATCCTAGCGGGAGTAGACACAGATACGCAGTATTTT. It codes for CASSLTILAGVDTDTQYF.

The gene calls are TRBV18 and TRBJ1-1, with 7 bases matching TRBD1. V was clipped by 1 base and J by 0 bases; unmatched bases: 2. Germline loops: CDR1 KGHSH, CDR2 LQKENI. The CDR3 totals 15 residues. The CDR3 DNA sequence: TGTGCCAGCTCACCACTGACAGGGCTGAACACTGAAGCTTTCTTT. This encodes CASSPLTGLNTEAFF.

The genes are TRBV5-1 and TRBJ1-5; perhaps TRBD1 as D (5 bases). CDR3 size: 16 residues. Trimming left V 2 bases short and J 3 bases short, with 15 bases between. Germline CDR1 and CDR2: SGHRS and YFSETQ. The CDR3 is CASSFGPTDYNQPQHF. In DNA, the CDR3 is TGCGCCAGCAGCTTCGGGCCGACAGATTACAATCAGCCCCAGCATTTT.

About this clone: One end of the junction does not line up with germline, which may come from a read error. This chain connects TRBV7-7 to TRBJ1-5, with 9 bases aligning to TRBD1. CDR3 length equals 22 residues. Germline CDR1 SSHAT, CDR2 FNYEAQ (reference sequence). The chain's CDR3 is CASSPPRQGVHPTGYSNQPQHF. For the CDR3, the DNA is TGTGCTAGCAGCCCACCAAGACAGGGGGTTCATCCGACTGGATATAGCAATCAGCCCCAGCATTTT.

DNA of the CDR3: TGTGCCAGCAGGAAGGTTCCGGGGGGCTATGGCTACACCTTC. Its protein product is CASRKVPGGYGYTF. The chain carries TRBV6-4 and TRBJ1-2; a weak D match, TRBD1 (5 bases). V lost 6 bases, J lost 4 bases, and 15 bases lay in between. The CDR3 sequence is 14 residues long. Per the germline V gene, CDR1 is MRHNA and CDR2 is SNTAGT.

The V and J genes are TRBV6-5 and TRBJ1-3; possible D gene TRBD1, 5 bases. The germline CDR1 and CDR2 sequences are MNHEY and SVGAGI. CDR3 length: 13 amino acids. V lost 6 bases and J 4 bases, leaving 10 bases between the germline ends. CDR3 residues: CASSGTSGNTIYF. In DNA form, the CDR3 reads TGTGCCAGCAGCGGGACTTCAGGAAACACCATATATTTT.

CDR3 DNA: TGTGCCAGTAGTATCCAGGGGTCCGACTATGGCTACACCTTC. The encoded protein is CASSIQGSDYGYTF. The chain combines TRBV19 with TRBJ1-2; tentative D call: TRBD1 (6 bases). Germline V gene lookup returns CDR1 LNHDA and CDR2 SQIVND (reference sequence). The length of the CDR3 is 14 residues. Trimming took off 3 bases at V and 3 bases at J, with 11 bases between the two ends.

The chain couples TRBV7-9 to TRBJ2-3; 7 bases align to TRBD2. Germline CDR1 SEHNR, CDR2 FQNEAQ (reference sequence). V lost 2 bases and J lost 0; bases outside the gene matches: 5. CDR3 size: 16 residues. CDR3 amino acids: CASSLRNSGSTDTQYF. CDR3 nucleotides: TGTGCCAGCAGCTTACGCAATAGCGGGAGCACAGATACGCAGTATTTT.

This rearrangement joins TRBV15 to TRBJ2-1, with 7 nucleotides matching TRBD1. The ends lost 5 bases at V and 0 bases at J; junction bases unmatched: 7. CDR3 length equals 16 residues. CDR1 LNHNV and CDR2 YYDKDF come from the germline V gene (reference sequence). CDR3 sequence: CATSDRVSNSYNEQFF. DNA for the CDR3: TGTGCCACCAGCGACAGGGTATCCAACTCCTACAATGAGCAGTTCTTC.

This chain joins TRBV7-2 and TRBJ2-1; 8 nucleotides line up with TRBD2. The V segment lost 1 base and the J segment 12 bases; nucleotides outside the gene matches: 14. The CDR3 sequence is 16 residues long. Germline CDR1 and CDR2: SGHTA and FQGNSA. The CDR3: CASSLGGPGTSLTQFF. The CDR3 coding sequence is TGTGCCAGCAGCTTAGGGGGGCCCGGGACTAGTCTTACGCAGTTCTTC. Complete variable domain (other parts from reference TRBV7-2 and TRBJ2-1): GAGVSQSPSNKVTEKGKDVELRCDPISGHTALYWYRQSLGQGLEFLIYFQGNSAPDKSGLPSDRFSAERTGGSVSTLTIQRTQQEDSAVYLCASSLGGPGTSLTQFFGPGTRLTVL.

Only a few counts were recorded for this clone. The CDR3 spells CASSYGGGPMNTEAFF. Written as DNA, the CDR3 is TGTGCCAGCAGCTACGGCGGGGGACCAATGAACACTGAAGCTTTCTTT. The chain links TRBV7-9 to TRBJ1-1; maybe TRBD1 (5 bases). The CDR3 is 16 residues long. CDR1 is SEHNR and CDR2 is FQNEAQ in the germline V gene (reference sequence). V lost 4 bases and J lost 0, with 15 bases in between.

The chain combines TRBV5-8 with TRBJ2-2; maybe TRBD2 (5 bases). The CDR3 consists of 15 residues. Germline-derived CDR1 and CDR2 are SGHTS and YDEGEE. V was cut by 4 bases and J by 1 base, with 11 bases left in between. Here the CDR3 DNA reads TGTGCCAGCAGCCACCGTGGACTGAACACCGGGGAGCTGTTTTTT. It specifies CASSHRGLNTGELFF.

The CDR3: CASSVPREQPQHF. In DNA form, the CDR3 reads TGTGCCAGTAGTGTCCCCAGGGAACAGCCCCAGCATTTT. This chain joins TRBV19 and TRBJ1-5, with D perhaps TRBD1 (5 bases). Germline V gene data show CDR1 as LNHDA and CDR2 as SQIVND (reference sequence). The ends were cut back, 5 bases at V and 7 bases at J, with 12 bases in the middle. The CDR3 totals 13 residues.

In this sample, this clone turned up once. The chain employs TRBV6-5 and TRBJ1-2; 9 bases align to TRBD1. The CDR3 loop spans 15 amino acids. Germline assignment: CDR1 MNHEY and CDR2 SVGAGI. Losses at the gene ends were 7 bases for V and 2 bases for J; bases not matched to a gene: 8. DNA of the CDR3: TGTGCCAGCATTCCTGGACAGGGGCACAACTATGGCTACACCTTC. This sequence encodes CASIPGQGHNYGYTF.

The chain recombines TRBV5-5 with TRBJ1-4, with D tentatively TRBD1 (5 bases). Germline V gene lookup returns CDR1 SGHKS and CDR2 YYEKEE (reference sequence). The CDR3 covers 14 residues. V dropped 5 bases and J dropped 4 bases, with 12 bases sitting between them. The CDR3, as DNA: TGTGCCAGCAGTTCCCGACAGATTAATGAAAAACTGTTTTTT. As protein: CASSSRQINEKLFF.

The V and J genes are TRBV29-1 and TRBJ2-1; tentative D call: TRBD2 (5 bases). Per germline, CDR1 SQVTM and CDR2 ANQGSEA. The V end was cut by 3 bases, the J end by 10 bases, with 10 bases between. The CDR3 covers 11 residues. The CDR3 DNA follows: TGCAGCGTTGAGGAGTGGAGGGAGCAGTTCTTC. Protein: CSVEEWREQFF.

The V call is TRBV5-4, the J call TRBJ1-3; TRBD1 aligns across 8 bases. The V and J ends lost 0 bases and 0 bases, in that order; junction bases with no gene match: 2. The germline V gene has CDR1 SGHNT and CDR2 YYREEE (reference sequence). The CDR3 covers 16 residues. This CDR3 is CASSLGTGFSGNTIYF. For the CDR3, the DNA is TGTGCCAGCAGCTTGGGGACAGGGTTCTCTGGAAACACCATATATTTT.